These 32 T cell receptor beta chains were sequenced from one sample in a study of PD-L1 blockade in urothelial cancer. TCRdb's table, derived via immunoSEQ multiplex PCR, lists solely in-frame clones and lacks some. This repertoire shows around 1,800 clones, approximately 37% found once; its top ten account for approximately 10%. The sample consisted of tumor tissue, taken before atezolizumab (anti-PD-L1) treatment. Receptors originate from a man over 45 with urothelial cancer.

The chain carries TRBV15 and TRBJ2-7; 9 nucleotides line up with TRBD1. The CDR3 totals 14 residues. The ends lost 2 bases at V and 7 bases at J; junction bases unmatched: 6. Germline V gene sequence: CDR1 LNHNV, CDR2 YYDKDF (reference sequence). The DNA of the CDR3 is TGTGCCACCAGCAGACGGGACAGGGTTAGGGAGCAGTACTTC. Its translation is CATSRRDRVREQYF.

The V call is TRBV7-6, the J call TRBJ2-1; a possible D gene is TRBD2 (7 bases). From germline, CDR1 is SGHVS and CDR2 FNYEAQ. CDR3 length: 16 amino acids. Trimming shortened V by 7 bases and J by 7 bases, and 23 bases separated the two germline ends. As DNA, the CDR3 is TGTGCCAGCACCACGCGCGGGAGCGGAGGGGGGAATGAGCAGTTCTTC. It translates to CASTTRGSGGGNEQFF.

This clone was seen more than once but under ten times. The V gene is TRBV7-2, the J gene TRBJ1-3; D gene uncertain. Trimming pared 5 bases from V and 4 bases from J, leaving 9 bases between. CDR3 length: 13 amino acids. Per the germline V gene, CDR1 is SGHTA and CDR2 is FQGNSA. The CDR3 nucleotides are TGTGCCAGCAGCCAAGACCACGGAAACACCATATATTTT. It is translated as CASSQDHGNTIYF.

V gene TRBV19 combines with J gene TRBJ1-2; D is possibly TRBD1 (5 bases). The length of the CDR3 is 13 residues. The V end lost 3 bases, the J end lost 7 bases, and 12 bases lay between the germline ends. Germline assignment: CDR1 LNHDA and CDR2 SQIVND (reference sequence). CDR3: CASSMGPRSGYTF. CDR3 DNA sequence: TGTGCCAGTAGTATGGGGCCGCGGTCTGGCTACACCTTC.

This chain uses TRBV13 with TRBJ2-1; 10 positions agree with TRBD2. Per the germline V gene, CDR1 is PRHDT and CDR2 is FYEKMQ (reference sequence). There are 16 residues in the CDR3. The J segment lost 9 bases and the V segment lost 0 bases, leaving 8 bases of the junction unmatched. Here the CDR3 DNA reads TGTGCCAGCAGCTTAGGGTCAAGCGGGAGGGCCATTGAGCAGTTCTTC. It yields the protein CASSLGSSGRAIEQFF. The full variable domain, with the rest looked up from reference TRBV13 and TRBJ2-1, is AAGVIQSPRHLIKEKRETATLKCYPIPRHDTVYWYQQGPGQDPQFLISFYEKMQSDKGSIPDRFSAQQFSDYHSELNMSSLELGDSALYFCASSLGSSGRAIEQFFGPGTRLTVL.

The V and J genes are TRBV9 and TRBJ2-2; 9 bases map to TRBD2. The CDR3 consists of 17 residues. The germline CDR1 and CDR2 sequences are SGDLS and YYNGEE. Trimming took 5 bases from V and 5 from J; bases not matched to a gene: 13. CDR3 residues: CASSEGGVSGRTGELFF. The DNA for the CDR3 is TGTGCCAGCAGTGAAGGGGGTGTTAGCGGGAGAACCGGGGAGCTGTTTTTT.

The V gene is TRBV19, the J gene TRBJ2-7, with D possibly being TRBD1 or TRBD2 (5 bases each). Germline V gene sequence: CDR1 LNHDA, CDR2 SQIVND (reference sequence). Trimming cost V 4 bases and J 5 bases, with 15 bases left between them. The CDR3 sequence is 14 residues long. CDR3: CASSNRGPPDEQYF. CDR3 sequence (DNA): TGTGCCAGTAGTAATCGGGGCCCGCCGGACGAGCAGTACTTC.

This clone was seen a single time. The gene calls are TRBV29-1 and TRBJ2-7; TRBD1 might be the D (6 bases). CDR3 length: 15 residues. The germline CDR1 and CDR2 sequences are SQVTM and ANQGSEA. With 1 base removed from V and 3 bases from J, the gap between germline ends came to 16 bases. In DNA, the CDR3 is TGCAGCGTTGAAGGGGCACAGGGAGACGACTACGAGCAGTACTTC. Its translation: CSVEGAQGDDYEQYF.

This clone was counted between two and nine times. J is TRBJ1-6 and V is TRBV28, with D tentatively TRBD1 (5 bases). Germline V gene data show CDR1 as MDHEN and CDR2 as SYDVKM. The CDR3 is 14 amino acids. The V end lost 6 bases, the J end lost 1 base, and 7 bases lay between the germline ends. Here the CDR3 DNA reads TGTGCCAGCAGCGAGGGGTCCTATAATTCACCCCTCCACTTT. Encoded protein: CASSEGSYNSPLHF.

The chain combines TRBV19 with TRBJ1-1, with D possibly matching TRBD1 (5 bases). The germline gives CDR1 LNHDA, CDR2 SQIVND (reference sequence). This CDR3 comprises 14 residues. V was shortened by 5 bases and J by 0 bases, with 10 bases between the two germline ends. CDR3 coding DNA: TGTGCCAGTAGTTCGAGACAGATGAACACTGAAGCTTTCTTT. It encodes CASSSRQMNTEAFF.

This clone was observed a few times. This sequence joins TRBV6-8 and TRBJ2-1; TRBD2 matches 15 bases. This CDR3 contains 14 residues. Germline assignment: CDR1 MNHGY and CDR2 SAAAGT. The V segment lost 10 bases and the J segment 10 bases; nucleotides outside the gene matches: 8. The CDR3 region has the DNA TGTGCCACTGGGGGACTAGCGGGAGGTAGGGAGCAGTTCTTC. This translates into CATGGLAGGREQFF.

The V and J genes are TRBV19 and TRBJ1-2; D is uncertain. The CDR3 length is 13 residues. Trimming pared 7 bases from V and 3 bases from J, leaving 12 bases between. The germline CDR1 and CDR2 sequences are LNHDA and SQIVND (reference sequence). The CDR3 nucleotides read TGTGCCAGTATGGATACCTGGGACTATGGCTACACCTTC. This sequence encodes CASMDTWDYGYTF. The entire variable domain, with the rest obtained from reference TRBV19 and TRBJ1-2, is as follows: DGGITQSPKYLFRKEGQNVTLSCEQNLNHDAMYWYRQDPGQGLRLIYYSQIVNDFQKGDIAEGYSVSREKKESFPLTVTSAQKNPTAFYLCASMDTWDYGYTFGSGTRLTVV.

This chain links TRBV6-8 with TRBJ2-5; D possibly corresponds to TRBD2 (6 bases). The CDR3 runs to 16 residues. V gave up 2 bases and J gave up 2 bases, with 15 bases separating them. Germline lookup yields CDR1 MNHGY and CDR2 SAAAGT. The CDR3: CASSYPQRVQQETQYF. Here the CDR3 DNA reads TGTGCCAGCAGTTACCCCCAGCGGGTGCAGCAAGAGACCCAGTACTTC.

This CDR3 reads CASSLWAGSPETQYF. CDR3 DNA: TGTGCCAGCAGCCTGTGGGCGGGAAGTCCAGAGACCCAGTACTTC. The rearrangement links TRBV9 to TRBJ2-5; TRBD2 might be the D (6 bases). The germline V gene has CDR1 SGDLS and CDR2 YYNGEE. This CDR3 has 15 residues. V lost 4 bases and J lost 4, with 17 bases in between.

The chain links TRBV6-8 to TRBJ1-3, with D unclear. Germline V gene lookup returns CDR1 MNHGY and CDR2 SAAAGT. V lost 7 bases and J 0 bases, leaving 13 bases between the germline ends. The CDR3 has 15 amino acids. CDR3 sequence reads: CASTDGQSSGNTIYF. The DNA for the CDR3 is TGTGCCAGCACTGATGGGCAATCCTCTGGAAACACCATATATTTT.

The CDR3 here is CASRASGTSLVSYTF. CDR3 sequence (DNA): TGTGCCAGCAGGGCTTCCGGGACGTCCCTTGTGAGCTACACCTTC. The chain couples TRBV6-8 to TRBJ1-2, with D possibly being TRBD1 (5 bases). The CDR3 loop spans 15 amino acids. The germline CDR1 and CDR2 sequences are MNHGY and SAAAGT. Trimming shortened V by 6 bases and J by 9 bases, and 23 bases separated the two germline ends.

V gene TRBV19 combines with J gene TRBJ2-7, with D uncertain. V was shortened by 3 bases and J by 2 bases, with 8 bases between the two germline ends. Germline CDR1 and CDR2: LNHDA and SQIVND (reference sequence). The CDR3 is 13 amino acids. Written as DNA, the CDR3 is TGTGCCAGTAGTATTGGCCCCCCCTACGAGCAGTACTTC. Protein: CASSIGPPYEQYF.

The chain combines TRBV6-8 with TRBJ2-5; 7 positions agree with TRBD1. CDR3 length: 17 residues. CDR1 and CDR2 from the germline V gene are MNHGY and SAAAGT. The V and J ends lost 4 bases and 4 bases, in that order; junction bases with no gene match: 15. In nucleotides, the CDR3 is TGTGCCAGCAGTTCTGGACAGGCAAAGACATCTCTAGAGACCCAGTACTTC. Encoded protein: CASSSGQAKTSLETQYF.

This clone was seen a few times. The rearrangement links TRBV11-3 to TRBJ2-7; D is unresolved. Germline CDR1 reads SGHNT; CDR2 reads YENEEA. This CDR3 has 14 amino acids. With 1 base removed from V and 2 bases from J, the gap between germline ends came to 9 bases. The CDR3 region is CASSLGSKTYEQYF. The CDR3 nucleotides are TGTGCCAGCAGCTTAGGGTCTAAAACCTACGAGCAGTACTTC.

This clone was recorded a few times. The chain combines TRBV6-8 with TRBJ1-2; D remains ambiguous. Germline V CDR1 and CDR2: MNHGY, SAAAGT. V was shortened by 7 bases and J by 4 bases, with 16 bases between the two germline ends. This CDR3 comprises 14 residues. The CDR3 DNA reads TGTGCCAGCACCCGATGGGAGGGATCCTATGGCTACACCTTC. Translated, it gives CASTRWEGSYGYTF.

The gene calls are TRBV6-8 and TRBJ1-3; 11 bases map to TRBD1. The V gene's germline CDR1 is MNHGY and CDR2 SAAAGT. This CDR3 has 19 amino acids. The junction had 12 bases not matched to a gene; V was cut back by 5 bases and J by 0 bases. The chain's CDR3 is CASSDTPRTGGISGNTIYF. The DNA of the CDR3 is TGTGCCAGCAGTGACACTCCCCGGACAGGGGGCATCTCTGGAAACACCATATATTTT.

The CDR3 reads CASSSWEGAYEQYF. DNA of the CDR3: TGTGCCAGCAGTTCGTGGGAGGGGGCCTACGAGCAGTACTTC. The rearrangement links TRBV28 to TRBJ2-7; TRBD2 might be the D (7 bases). V lost 4 bases to trimming and J lost 2 bases, with 12 bases between them. The CDR3 totals 14 residues. From germline, CDR1 is MDHEN and CDR2 SYDVKM.

This clone was seen a handful of times. This sequence joins TRBV7-6 and TRBJ1-3, with D tentatively TRBD1 (6 bases). There are 16 residues in the CDR3. CDR1 SGHVS and CDR2 FNYEAQ come from the germline V gene. Trimming removed 1 base at V and 2 bases at J, with 12 bases between. CDR3 nucleotides: TGTGCCAGCAGCTTAGTCGGGGGCCCGGCTGGAAACACCATATATTTT. Protein product: CASSLVGGPAGNTIYF.

This clone showed up just a few times. The chain couples TRBV6-8 to TRBJ2-2; no reliable D call. The V end was cut by 11 bases, the J end by 4 bases, with 23 bases between. The CDR3 is 16 amino acids. Germline CDR1 reads MNHGY; CDR2 reads SAAAGT. The chain's CDR3 is CAASRFQDPSTGELFF. DNA of the CDR3: TGTGCCGCCTCCCGATTCCAGGACCCGAGCACCGGGGAGCTGTTTTTT.

The chain is built from TRBV25-1 and TRBJ1-6; D possibly corresponds to TRBD1 (6 bases). Per the germline V gene, CDR1 is MGHDK and CDR2 is SYGVNS. The CDR3 covers 13 residues. V was cut by 6 bases and J by 6 bases, with 9 bases left in between. CDR3 amino acids: CASRRGSNSPLHF. CDR3 sequence (DNA): TGTGCCAGCAGGAGGGGGTCTAATTCACCCCTCCACTTT.

This clone has more than one count but fewer than ten. This sequence joins TRBV19 and TRBJ2-7, with D perhaps TRBD1 (6 bases). V lost 4 bases to trimming and J lost 6 bases, with 16 bases between them. The CDR3 loop spans 14 amino acids. The V gene's germline CDR1 is LNHDA and CDR2 SQIVND (reference sequence). The CDR3 DNA reads TGTGCCAGTAGTACAGACAGGTCTTCGTCCGAGCAGTACTTC. Translation: CASSTDRSSSEQYF.

Only a few counts were recorded for this clone. This chain joins TRBV6-8 and TRBJ1-5, with a weak D call TRBD1 (5 bases). The CDR3 spans 13 residues. V lost 8 bases and J 7 bases, leaving 15 bases between the germline ends. CDR1 and CDR2 (germline): MNHGY, SAAAGT. In nucleotides, the CDR3 is TGTGCCAGCCGCGTGGGGGAATGGCAGCCCCAGCATTTT. Its translation: CASRVGEWQPQHF.

This clone is medium-sized. The chain carries TRBV9 and TRBJ1-1; 8 positions agree with TRBD1. With 4 bases clipped from V and 5 bases from J, the junction kept 7 bases outside the gene matches. The V gene's germline CDR1 is SGDLS and CDR2 YYNGEE. The CDR3 loop spans 14 amino acids. The CDR3 bases are TGTGCCAGCAGCTTAGGACAGGGTGGGACTGAAGCTTTCTTT. Residues: CASSLGQGGTEAFF.

V and J are TRBV30 and TRBJ2-2; weak D call: TRBD2 (5 bases). Trimming stripped 2 bases from V and 5 bases from J, with 12 bases between. The germline V gene has CDR1 GTSNPN and CDR2 SVGIG (reference sequence). This CDR3 is built from 14 residues. Written as DNA, the CDR3 is TGTGCCTGGAGTCTGGGAGTTTGGACCGGGGAGCTGTTTTTT. This codes for CAWSLGVWTGELFF. Looking up the rest from reference TRBV30 and TRBJ2-2 gives the full variable domain: SQTIHQWPATLVQPVGSPLSLECTVEGTSNPNLYWYRQAAGRGLQLLFYSVGIGQISSEVPQNLSASRPQDRQFILSSKKLLLSDSGFYLCAWSLGVWTGELFFGEGSRLTVL.

The chain joins TRBV6-7 to TRBJ1-3; no firm D call. TRBV6-7 is designated an ORF whose function remains uncertain. The V end lost 5 bases, the J end lost 2 bases, and 19 bases lay between the germline ends. The CDR3 runs to 17 residues. The DNA of the CDR3 is TGTGCCAGCAGTGAAGCGCTTAAGCCGAGCCCTGGAAACACCATATATTTT. Translation: CASSEALKPSPGNTIYF.

This clone was seen only a few times. The chain has TRBV9 and TRBJ2-7; D tentatively reads TRBD1 or TRBD2 (7 bases each). CDR1 and CDR2 from the germline V gene are SGDLS and YYNGEE. This CDR3 spans 13 amino acids. Trimming removed 3 bases from V and 10 bases from J, with 17 bases in between. CDR3 sequence: CASSAGGGAVQYF. CDR3 DNA: TGTGCCAGCAGCGCAGGGGGAGGGGCAGTTCAGTACTTC.

The chain couples TRBV9 to TRBJ1-1, with 7 bases aligning to TRBD1. J gave up 4 bases and V 3 bases, and 3 bases lay outside the gene matches. The germline V gene encodes CDR1 SGDLS and CDR2 YYNGEE. This CDR3 spans 13 amino acids. The CDR3 is CASSAQGGTEAFF. The CDR3 DNA sequence: TGTGCCAGCAGCGCTCAGGGGGGCACTGAAGCTTTCTTT.